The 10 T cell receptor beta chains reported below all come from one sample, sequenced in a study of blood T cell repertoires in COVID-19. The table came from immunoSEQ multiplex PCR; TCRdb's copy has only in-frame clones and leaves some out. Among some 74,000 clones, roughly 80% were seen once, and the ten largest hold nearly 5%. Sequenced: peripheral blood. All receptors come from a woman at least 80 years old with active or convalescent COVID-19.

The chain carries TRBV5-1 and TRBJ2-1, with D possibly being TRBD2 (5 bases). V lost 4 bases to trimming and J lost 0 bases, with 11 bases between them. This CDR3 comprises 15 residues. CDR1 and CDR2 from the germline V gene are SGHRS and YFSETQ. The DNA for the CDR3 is TGCGCCAGCAGCGGAGGCGTTAGCTCCTACAATGAGCAGTTCTTC. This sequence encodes CASSGGVSSYNEQFF.

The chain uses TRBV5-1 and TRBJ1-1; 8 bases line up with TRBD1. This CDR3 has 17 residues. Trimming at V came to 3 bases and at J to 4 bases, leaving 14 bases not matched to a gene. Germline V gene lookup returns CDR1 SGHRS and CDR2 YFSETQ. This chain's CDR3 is CASSSKPPGTGTTEAFF. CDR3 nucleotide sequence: TGCGCCAGCAGCTCCAAACCTCCCGGGACAGGAACCACTGAAGCTTTCTTT.

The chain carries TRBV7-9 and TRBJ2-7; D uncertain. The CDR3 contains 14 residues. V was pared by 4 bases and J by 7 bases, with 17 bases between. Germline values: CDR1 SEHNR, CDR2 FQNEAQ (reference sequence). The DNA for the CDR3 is TGTGCCAGCAGCTCCCAGACCGCTCAGGTGGAGCAGTACTTC. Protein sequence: CASSSQTAQVEQYF.

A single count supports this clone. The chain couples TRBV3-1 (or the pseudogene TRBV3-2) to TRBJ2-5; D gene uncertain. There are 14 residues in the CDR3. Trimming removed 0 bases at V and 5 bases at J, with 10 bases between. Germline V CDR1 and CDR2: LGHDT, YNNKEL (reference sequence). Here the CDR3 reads CASSQDGRMETQYF. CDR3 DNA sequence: TGTGCCAGCAGCCAAGACGGTAGAATGGAGACCCAGTACTTC.

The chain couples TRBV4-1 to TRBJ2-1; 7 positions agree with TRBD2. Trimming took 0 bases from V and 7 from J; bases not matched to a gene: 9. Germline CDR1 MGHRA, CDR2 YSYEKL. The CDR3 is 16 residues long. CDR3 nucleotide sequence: TGCGCCAGCAGCCAAGAGGGATGGGGGGGGAGGAATGAGCAGTTCTTC. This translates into CASSQEGWGGRNEQFF.

CDR3 residues: CASSLSRLAGDYEQYF. DNA of the CDR3: TGTGCCAGCAGCTTAAGCAGGCTAGCGGGAGACTACGAGCAGTACTTC. The rearrangement links TRBV7-8 to TRBJ2-7; 10 bases are shared with TRBD2. V dropped 2 bases and J dropped 3; count of bases not matched to a gene: 7. The CDR3 runs 16 residues. Per the germline V gene, CDR1 is SGHVS and CDR2 is FQNEAQ. Supplemented by reference TRBV7-8 and TRBJ2-7, the full variable domain reads GAGVSQSPRYKVAKRGQDVALRCDPISGHVSLFWYQQALGQGPEFLTYFQNEAQLDKSGLPSDRFFAERPEGSVSTLKIQRTQQEDSAVYLCASSLSRLAGDYEQYFGPGTRLTVT.

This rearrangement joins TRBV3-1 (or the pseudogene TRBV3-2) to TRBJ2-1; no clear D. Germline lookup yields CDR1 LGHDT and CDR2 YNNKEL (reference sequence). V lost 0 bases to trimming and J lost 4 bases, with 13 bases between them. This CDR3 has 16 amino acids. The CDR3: CASSQDRYPPYNEQFF. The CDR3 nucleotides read TGTGCCAGCAGCCAAGACAGGTATCCTCCTTACAATGAGCAGTTCTTC.

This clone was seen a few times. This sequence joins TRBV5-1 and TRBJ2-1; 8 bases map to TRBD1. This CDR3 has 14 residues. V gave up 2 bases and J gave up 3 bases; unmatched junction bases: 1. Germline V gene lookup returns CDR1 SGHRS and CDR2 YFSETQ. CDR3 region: CASSFGQGYNEQFF. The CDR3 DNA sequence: TGCGCCAGCAGCTTCGGACAGGGCTACAATGAGCAGTTCTTC.

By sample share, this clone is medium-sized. CDR3 nucleotide sequence: TGTGCCAGCAGTTACTCCCCCCCTAGCGGAATCTACAATGAGCAGTTCTTC. It yields the protein CASSYSPPSGIYNEQFF. V and J are TRBV6-2 or TRBV6-3 and TRBJ2-1; TRBD2 matches 7 bases. CDR1 is MNHEY and CDR2 is SVGEGT in the germline V gene. The CDR3 consists of 17 residues. The junction had 8 bases not matched to a gene; V was cut back by 0 bases and J by 3 bases.

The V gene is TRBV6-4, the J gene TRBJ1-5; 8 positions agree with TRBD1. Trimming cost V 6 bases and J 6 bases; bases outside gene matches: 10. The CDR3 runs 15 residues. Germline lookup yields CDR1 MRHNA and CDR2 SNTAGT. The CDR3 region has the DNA TGTGCCAGCAGCCGAGACGGGACAGGAGGTCAGCCCCAGCATTTT. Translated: CASSRDGTGGQPQHF.